One and the same sample provided the 28 T cell receptor beta chains below, sequenced in a study of blood T cell repertoires in COVID-19. Some clones are missing from TCRdb's copy, which holds only in-frame ones; the method was immunoSEQ multiplex PCR. The table has a few hundred thousand clones, approximately 88% seen once; the top ten hold 5% to 7%. Sequenced material: peripheral blood. The origin of the receptors is a man younger than 30 who had recovered from COVID-19.

Only one count was recorded for this clone. This chain uses TRBV18 with TRBJ2-1, with D tentatively TRBD1 (6 bases). CDR1 KGHSH and CDR2 LQKENI come from the germline V gene. The CDR3 is 15 residues long. The V gene lost 3 bases and the J gene lost 5 bases, with 14 bases spanning the gap. Here the CDR3 reads CASSPNQGPNNEQFF. Written as DNA, the CDR3 is TGTGCCAGCTCACCTAACCAGGGGCCAAACAATGAGCAGTTCTTC.

The V and J genes are TRBV9 and TRBJ2-4, with 7 bases that match TRBD1. From germline, CDR1 is SGDLS and CDR2 YYNGEE. The junction had 10 bases not matched to a gene; V was cut back by 4 bases and J by 3 bases. The CDR3 loop spans 16 amino acids. This chain's CDR3 is CASSPRTGSDKNIQYF. CDR3 coding DNA: TGTGCCAGCAGCCCCCGGACAGGATCGGACAAAAACATTCAGTACTTC.

The rearrangement links TRBV2 to TRBJ2-7, with 9 positions matching TRBD2. The J segment lost 3 bases and the V segment lost 8 bases, leaving 14 bases of the junction unmatched. The CDR3 runs 16 residues. Germline CDR1 and CDR2: SNHLY and FYNNEI. CDR3: CASQGLARGGSYEQYF. The CDR3, as DNA: TGTGCCAGCCAGGGACTAGCCCGGGGGGGCAGCTACGAGCAGTACTTC.

The V and J genes are TRBV11-2 and TRBJ1-3; 8 bases map to TRBD1. Per the germline V gene, CDR1 is SGHAT and CDR2 is FQNNGV. The CDR3 has 15 amino acids. V lost 5 bases and J lost 4; bases outside the gene matches: 7. CDR3 in DNA: TGTGCCAGCAGCCCGGGACAGGCGACGGGAAACACCATATATTTT. Amino acid sequence: CASSPGQATGNTIYF.

This chain links TRBV10-3 with TRBJ1-5, with D uncertain. The CDR3 is 14 residues long. Trimming took off 2 bases at V and 0 bases at J, with 5 bases between the two ends. Germline assignment: CDR1 ENHRY and CDR2 SYGVKD. The DNA for the CDR3 is TGTGCCATCAGTGAGCCAGATAGCAATCAGCCCCAGCATTTT. As protein: CAISEPDSNQPQHF.

The J gene is TRBJ1-1, the V gene TRBV15; unclear D gene. The CDR3 is made up of 14 amino acids. Germline V lookup: CDR1 LNHNV, CDR2 YYDKDF (reference sequence). V shed 3 bases and J shed 3 bases, with 11 bases lying between them. CDR3 nucleotide sequence: TGTGCCACCAGCAGCCGGGGATCCGACACTGAAGCTTTCTTT. Translated, it gives CATSSRGSDTEAFF.

The gene calls are TRBV2 and TRBJ1-1; no definite D call. This CDR3 region has 15 residues. Germline V CDR1 and CDR2: SNHLY, FYNNEI. V dropped 5 bases and J dropped 0 bases, with 13 bases sitting between them. As DNA, the CDR3 is TGTGCCAGCAGTCTAGCGGCCAGCTTGAACACTGAAGCTTTCTTT. Amino acids: CASSLAASLNTEAFF.

The chain uses TRBV19 and TRBJ2-3, with 10 positions matching TRBD2. The V gene's germline CDR1 is LNHDA and CDR2 SQIVND (reference sequence). Trimming took 5 bases from V and 2 from J; bases not matched to a gene: 4. This CDR3 spans 15 amino acids. The CDR3 loop reads CASSPGLADTDTQYF. CDR3 DNA sequence: TGTGCCAGTAGTCCCGGACTAGCGGACACAGATACGCAGTATTTT.

The chain employs TRBV7-2 and TRBJ2-2; 9 bases align to TRBD2. The CDR3 is 15 amino acids. The junction had 5 bases not matched to a gene; V was cut back by 3 bases and J by 6 bases. The germline V gene has CDR1 SGHTA and CDR2 FQGNSA. CDR3 in DNA: TGTGCCAGCAGCTTCAGCGGGGGGATCTCCGGGGAGCTGTTTTTT. This translates into CASSFSGGISGELFF.

This sequence joins TRBV4-1 and TRBJ1-4; 9 positions match TRBD1. The germline V gene has CDR1 MGHRA and CDR2 YSYEKL. CDR3 length equals 14 residues. Unmatched junction bases numbered 11, after V lost 4 bases and J lost 14 bases. The DNA for the CDR3 is TGCGCCAGCAGCCCTCCGGGACAGGGTGTTATTCTGTTTTTT. Amino acid sequence: CASSPPGQGVILFF.

The DNA for the CDR3 is TGTGCCAGCAGTTACTCGGAGACGAATCAGCCCCAGCATTTT. Its protein product is CASSYSETNQPQHF. The V and J genes are TRBV6-6 and TRBJ1-5; no clear D gene. CDR1 and CDR2 from the germline V gene are MNHNY and SVGAGI (reference sequence). The CDR3 is made up of 14 amino acids. V gave up 0 bases and J gave up 4 bases, with 7 bases separating them.

The chain is built from TRBV7-9 and TRBJ2-7; TRBD1 matches at 10 bases. The CDR3 contains 15 residues. V was pared by 4 bases and J by 4 bases, with 7 bases of the junction left unmatched. Germline V lookup: CDR1 SEHNR, CDR2 FQNEAQ (reference sequence). The CDR3 nucleotides are TGTGCCAGCAGCTGGGACAGGGGAGTGAGTTACGAGCAGTACTTC. It translates to CASSWDRGVSYEQYF.

V is TRBV4-3 and J is TRBJ1-2; the D gene is possibly TRBD1 (6 bases). Trimming took off 0 bases at V and 8 bases at J, with 19 bases between the two ends. The CDR3 has 16 residues. Germline V lookup: CDR1 LGHNA, CDR2 YSLEER. The CDR3 loop is CASSQDVSGQGRGYTF. CDR3 nucleotides: TGCGCCAGCAGCCAAGATGTATCAGGCCAGGGGAGAGGCTACACCTTC.

V gene TRBV12-3 or TRBV12-4 combines with J gene TRBJ1-2; no reliable D call. The CDR3 is 11 amino acids. Trimming took off 3 bases at V and 4 bases at J, with 3 bases between the two ends. CDR3 DNA: TGTGCCAGCAGTTTTAGCTATGGCTACACCTTC. It translates to CASSFSYGYTF.

V usage is TRBV18 and J usage is TRBJ1-2; unclear D gene. CDR1 is KGHSH and CDR2 is LQKENI in the germline V gene. V was pared by 3 bases and J by 5 bases, with 13 bases between. The CDR3 length is 14 residues. In DNA form, the CDR3 reads TGTGCCAGCTCACCCCCGGTCCTCGATTATGGCTACACCTTC. Translating it yields CASSPPVLDYGYTF.

This clone is a singleton in its sample. This chain uses TRBV2 with TRBJ2-3; a weak D match, TRBD2 (7 bases). The CDR3 loop spans 13 amino acids. Germline V lookup: CDR1 SNHLY, CDR2 FYNNEI. Trimming stripped 6 bases from V and 7 bases from J, with 14 bases between. CDR3 region: CASRWAGANTQYF. CDR3 DNA: TGTGCCAGCAGATGGGCGGGGGCTAATACGCAGTATTTT.

The chain links TRBV7-2 to TRBJ1-1; 8 bases are a match to TRBD1. Germline V CDR1 and CDR2: SGHTA, FQGNSA. After removal of 4 bases from V and 4 bases from J, the junction contained 11 bases not matched to a gene. This CDR3 comprises 16 residues. The DNA of the CDR3 is TGTGCCAGCAGCTCGACGTTCCCCACAGGGGGCACTGAAGCTTTCTTT. Residues: CASSSTFPTGGTEAFF.

The chain uses TRBV2 and TRBJ2-3, with 8 bases that match TRBD1. Looked up from germline, CDR1 is SNHLY and CDR2 is FYNNEI. The CDR3 totals 16 residues. J lost 1 base, V lost 5 bases, and 8 bases had no gene match. CDR3 nucleotide sequence: TGTGCCAGCAGTAAGGGACAGGCGACGGGCACAGATACGCAGTATTTT. Translation gives CASSKGQATGTDTQYF.

This chain joins TRBV11-2 and TRBJ2-7, with 9 bases fitting TRBD2. Unmatched junction bases numbered 6, after V lost 3 bases and J lost 0 bases. This CDR3 is 16 amino acids long. Germline CDR1 and CDR2: SGHAT and FQNNGV. CDR3 DNA sequence: TGTGCCAGCAGCTTTCGGGCTAGCGGGGTCTCCTACGAGCAGTACTTC. Protein: CASSFRASGVSYEQYF. Full variable domain (rest looked up from reference TRBV11-2 and TRBJ2-7): EAGVAQSPRYKIIEKRQSVAFWCNPISGHATLYWYQQILGQGPKLLIQFQNNGVVDDSQLPKDRFSAERLKGVDSTLKIQPAKLEDSAVYLCASSFRASGVSYEQYFGPGTRLTVT.

This chain connects TRBV7-2 to TRBJ2-2, with 11 bases aligning to TRBD1. With 5 bases clipped from V and 5 bases from J, the junction kept 4 bases outside the gene matches. Germline assignment: CDR1 SGHTA and CDR2 FQGNSA. The CDR3 spans 15 residues. For the CDR3, the DNA is TGTGCCAGCAGCCTCAGGGACAGGGGGACCGGGGAGCTGTTTTTT. Amino acid sequence: CASSLRDRGTGELFF.

J is TRBJ2-7 and V is TRBV19, with 11 bases aligning to TRBD2. J was trimmed by 4 bases and V by 3 bases; bases with no gene match: 5. Per germline, CDR1 LNHDA and CDR2 SQIVND (reference sequence). This CDR3 has 15 residues. The CDR3 loop reads CASSISWTSGYEQYF. The CDR3 DNA is TGTGCCAGTAGTATCTCATGGACTAGCGGGTACGAGCAGTACTTC.

The CDR3 nucleotides read TGTGCCAGCAGCCCCCTAGCGGGAATAATCACAGATACGCAGTATTTT. This sequence encodes CASSPLAGIITDTQYF. The V call is TRBV14, the J call TRBJ2-3; 9 bases line up with TRBD2. The CDR3 sequence is 16 residues long. V dropped 4 bases and J dropped 2; count of bases not matched to a gene: 7. Germline CDR1 reads SGHDN; CDR2 reads FVKESK.

The chain combines TRBV4-2 with TRBJ2-1; possible D gene TRBD2, 5 bases. The CDR3 contains 12 residues. V lost 0 bases and J lost 15, with 12 bases in between. CDR1 and CDR2 from the germline V gene are LGHNA and YNFKEQ. The CDR3 nucleotides read TGTGCCAGCAGCCAAGATCACGGGGTAAGGTTCTTC. Protein: CASSQDHGVRFF.

The chain joins TRBV3-1 (or the pseudogene TRBV3-2) to TRBJ2-5; D is possibly TRBD2 (6 bases). CDR1 and CDR2 from the germline V gene are LGHDT and YNNKEL (reference sequence). V dropped 1 base and J dropped 2 bases, with 14 bases sitting between them. This CDR3 region has 16 residues. The CDR3 DNA reads as TGTGCCAGCAGCCAAGTTAGCGGCAGAACGCAAGAGACCCAGTACTTC. This codes for CASSQVSGRTQETQYF.

This chain connects TRBV7-9 to TRBJ2-2, with 9 bases matching TRBD1. This CDR3 is built from 16 residues. In germline, CDR1 is SEHNR, CDR2 FQNEAQ (reference sequence). The junction had 10 bases not matched to a gene; V was cut back by 5 bases and J by 6 bases. The CDR3 is CASSPRQGEFSGELFF. The CDR3 DNA is TGTGCCAGCAGCCCGCGACAGGGGGAGTTTTCCGGGGAGCTGTTTTTT.

The V and J genes are TRBV5-1 and TRBJ1-1, with TRBD1 identical over 7 bases. Germline CDR1 and CDR2: SGHRS and YFSETQ. The junction had 8 bases not matched to a gene; V was cut back by 5 bases and J by 4 bases. There are 14 residues in the CDR3. CDR3 protein: CASSPTGWGTEAFF. CDR3 DNA sequence: TGCGCCAGCAGTCCGACAGGGTGGGGCACTGAAGCTTTCTTT.

The rearrangement links TRBV6-5 to TRBJ2-3, with 7 bases that match TRBD1. The CDR3 length is 15 residues. The V segment lost 6 bases and the J segment 2 bases; nucleotides outside the gene matches: 8. The V gene's germline CDR1 is MNHEY and CDR2 SVGAGI. This chain's CDR3 is CASRIWDRNTDTQYF. CDR3 nucleotides: TGTGCCAGCAGGATTTGGGACAGAAACACAGATACGCAGTATTTT.

The gene calls are TRBV3-1 (or the pseudogene TRBV3-2) and TRBJ1-1, with 9 bases that match TRBD1. From germline, CDR1 is LGHDT and CDR2 YNNKEL (reference sequence). CDR3 length: 15 amino acids. V lost 4 bases and J lost 6; bases outside the gene matches: 9. The CDR3 nucleotides are TGTGCCAGCAGCCCAGGACAGGGGAGGAGAGCTGAAGCTTTCTTT. As protein: CASSPGQGRRAEAFF.